Listed below are T cell receptor beta chains from one sample, sequenced in a study of technical replicates of blood from a few donors. Sequencing was performed with immunoSEQ multiplex PCR; in TCRdb, only in-frame clones are kept and a portion is missing. The data contain 65,000 to 80,000 clones, about 90% of them singletons. The sample comprised T cells isolated from PBMCs. The receptor set was obtained from a human donor in good health. CDR3s include the opening cysteine and the closing phenylalanine or tryptophan. The order of the fields is J gene, D gene, clone size, V gene, CDR3 protein, CDR3 DNA. A D gene is named only where the DNA matches it firmly. Not all rows give a size; the values are once, few, many and, for expanded clones, a class.

j_gene: TRBJ2-2; d_gene: TRBD1; abundance: .; v_gene: TRBV7-7; CDR3aa: CASSLDRQGSGTGELFF; CDR3nt: TGTGCCAGCAGCTTAGATAGACAGGGATCAGGCACCGGGGAGCTGTTTTTT
j_gene: TRBJ2-2; d_gene: .; abundance: .; v_gene: TRBV6-1; CDR3aa: CASNRQVANTGELFF; CDR3nt: TGTGCCAGCAATAGGCAGGTCGCGAACACCGGGGAGCTGTTTTTT
j_gene: TRBJ2-7; d_gene: TRBD2; abundance: .; v_gene: TRBV5-4; CDR3aa: CASSLDGRAREQYF; CDR3nt: TGTGCCAGCAGCTTGGACGGGAGGGCGCGCGAGCAGTACTTC
j_gene: TRBJ2-6; d_gene: TRBD2; abundance: .; v_gene: TRBV9; CDR3aa: CASSVEGLAGGPGANVLTF; CDR3nt: TGTGCCAGCAGCGTAGAAGGTCTAGCGGGAGGGCCCGGGGCCAACGTCCTGACTTTC
j_gene: TRBJ1-2; d_gene: TRBD1; abundance: once; v_gene: TRBV6-5; CDR3aa: CASSYSTGGYGYTF; CDR3nt: TGTGCCAGCAGTTACTCGACAGGGGGGTATGGCTACACCTTC
j_gene: TRBJ1-5; d_gene: TRBD1; abundance: .; v_gene: TRBV19; CDR3aa: CASNRDRDTQPQHF; CDR3nt: TGTGCCAGTAACCGGGACAGGGATACTCAGCCCCAGCATTTT
j_gene: TRBJ2-3; d_gene: TRBD2; abundance: .; v_gene: TRBV2; CDR3aa: CASSVGLAVSDTQYF; CDR3nt: TGTGCCAGCAGTGTGGGACTAGCGGTCTCAGATACGCAGTATTTT
j_gene: TRBJ2-5; d_gene: TRBD2; abundance: .; v_gene: TRBV27; CDR3aa: CASSLWGGRGMETQYF; CDR3nt: TGTGCCAGCAGTTTATGGGGCGGGAGAGGGATGGAGACCCAGTACTTC
j_gene: TRBJ1-5; d_gene: .; abundance: .; v_gene: TRBV28; CDR3aa: CASEGGGLNQPQHF; CDR3nt: TGTGCCAGCGAGGGGGGGGGACTCAATCAGCCCCAGCATTTT
j_gene: TRBJ2-7; d_gene: TRBD1; abundance: .; v_gene: TRBV11-2; CDR3aa: CATGTDYEQYF; CDR3nt: TGTGCCACCGGGACAGACTACGAGCAGTACTTC
j_gene: TRBJ2-1; d_gene: TRBD2; abundance: .; v_gene: TRBV5-1; CDR3aa: CASSSSGNHEQFF; CDR3nt: TGCGCCAGCAGTAGTAGCGGGAACCATGAGCAGTTCTTC
j_gene: TRBJ1-4; d_gene: TRBD1; abundance: .; v_gene: TRBV9; CDR3aa: CASSVTGLPNEKLFF; CDR3nt: TGTGCCAGCAGCGTGACAGGGCTGCCTAATGAAAAACTGTTTTTT
j_gene: TRBJ1-5; d_gene: .; abundance: .; v_gene: TRBV10-3; CDR3aa: CAIRGGGANQPQHF; CDR3nt: TGTGCCATCCGAGGGGGGGGCGCAAATCAGCCCCAGCATTTT
j_gene: TRBJ2-7; d_gene: TRBD1; abundance: .; v_gene: TRBV20-1; CDR3aa: CSARKGQSFF; CDR3nt: TGCAGTGCTAGAAAGGGACAGTCGTTCTTC
j_gene: TRBJ2-2; d_gene: .; abundance: .; v_gene: TRBV6-5; CDR3aa: CASSSLSLQGTGELFF; CDR3nt: TGTGCCAGCAGTTCTCTCAGCCTTCAGGGGACCGGGGAGCTGTTTTTT
j_gene: TRBJ2-1; d_gene: .; abundance: .; v_gene: TRBV4-3; CDR3aa: CASSPTVQNPPSYNEQFF; CDR3nt: TGCGCCAGCAGCCCCACAGTCCAGAATCCGCCTTCCTACAATGAGCAGTTCTTC
j_gene: TRBJ2-1; d_gene: .; abundance: .; v_gene: TRBV10-1; CDR3aa: CASSEAGSVYNEQFF; CDR3nt: TGCGCCAGCAGTGAGGCGGGGTCGGTATACAATGAGCAGTTCTTC
j_gene: TRBJ2-2; d_gene: TRBD2; abundance: .; v_gene: TRBV5-1; CDR3aa: CASFGREGTGELFF; CDR3nt: TGCGCCAGCTTCGGGAGGGAGGGCACCGGGGAGCTGTTTTTT
j_gene: TRBJ2-7; d_gene: .; abundance: .; v_gene: TRBV9; CDR3aa: CASSGDLTSSEQYF; CDR3nt: TGTGCCAGCAGCGGCGACCTGACTAGTAGCGAGCAGTACTTC
j_gene: TRBJ2-7; d_gene: TRBD1; abundance: .; v_gene: TRBV2; CDR3aa: CASKQGSPTSYEQYF; CDR3nt: TGTGCCAGTAAACAGGGGAGTCCCACTTCCTACGAGCAGTACTTC
j_gene: TRBJ2-5; d_gene: .; abundance: once; v_gene: TRBV5-1; CDR3aa: CASSLASWTDQETQYF; CDR3nt: TGCGCCAGCAGCTTGGCGAGCTGGACAGACCAAGAGACCCAGTACTTC
j_gene: TRBJ1-1; d_gene: .; abundance: .; v_gene: TRBV30; CDR3aa: CAWSDGGGPTEAFF; CDR3nt: TGTGCCTGGAGTGATGGGGGGGGCCCTACTGAAGCTTTCTTT
j_gene: TRBJ2-7; d_gene: TRBD2; abundance: once; v_gene: TRBV4-2; CDR3aa: CASEGGTRLFHEQYF; CDR3nt: TGTGCCAGTGAGGGGGGGACTAGGTTATTCCACGAGCAGTACTTC
j_gene: TRBJ2-7; d_gene: TRBD1; abundance: .; v_gene: TRBV14; CDR3aa: CASSQEIGTGALYEQYF; CDR3nt: TGTGCCAGCAGCCAAGAAATAGGGACAGGGGCACTCTACGAGCAGTACTTC
j_gene: TRBJ2-1; d_gene: TRBD2; abundance: .; v_gene: TRBV30; CDR3aa: CAWKLAGGISYNEQFF; CDR3nt: TGTGCCTGGAAGCTAGCGGGAGGAATTTCCTACAATGAGCAGTTCTTC
j_gene: TRBJ1-2; d_gene: .; abundance: .; v_gene: TRBV11-2; CDR3aa: CASSLDWVQGRGYTF; CDR3nt: TGTGCCAGCAGCTTAGATTGGGTACAGGGTCGGGGCTACACCTTC
j_gene: TRBJ1-3; d_gene: .; abundance: .; v_gene: TRBV9; CDR3aa: CASSVNMGFGNTIYF; CDR3nt: TGTGCCAGCAGCGTAAATATGGGCTTTGGAAACACCATATATTTT